The 32 T cell receptor beta chains given below trace back to one sample, sequenced in a study of cytomegalovirus exposure and HLA in healthy donors (dated by TCRdb to 2015 to 2018). The library was prepared using the immunoSEQ multiplex PCR assay. For the multiplex PCR, a mixture combining 60 forward primers for TCR Vbeta segments and 13 reverse primers for TCR Jbeta segments was used. What TCRdb holds here is the immuneACCESS table cut down to in-frame rearrangements. Part of the clones is not present; checked against another copy, under half of the missing clones reflect an unresolved V gene, and the others are unexplained. This sample has approximately 61,000 clones in its table, and about 61% of those were observed once. Jointly, the top ten make up 3% to 3.5% of the sample. Source material: PBMCs. These receptors were collected from a woman aged 50 to 65 in good health and CMV-seronegative.

The V and J genes are TRBV2 and TRBJ1-1; tentative D call: TRBD1 (5 bases). The CDR3 covers 14 residues. Looked up from germline, CDR1 is SNHLY and CDR2 is FYNNEI. The V end lost 5 bases, the J end lost 2 bases, and 12 bases lay between the germline ends. The CDR3 protein is CASSSSGGNTEAFF. The DNA for the CDR3 is TGTGCCAGCAGTTCGTCCGGGGGAAACACTGAAGCTTTCTTT.

This clone was seen a few times. The chain employs TRBV7-2 and TRBJ1-6, with TRBD1 matching over 8 bases. V lost 3 bases and J lost 13; bases outside the gene matches: 8. The length of the CDR3 is 14 residues. In germline, CDR1 is SGHTA, CDR2 FQGNSA. The CDR3 protein is CASSFSRDRSPLHF. Written as DNA, the CDR3 is TGTGCCAGCAGCTTTAGCCGGGACAGGTCCCCCCTCCACTTT.

The chain couples TRBV5-6 to TRBJ2-7; a possible D gene is TRBD2 (6 bases). Trimming took off 2 bases at V and 6 bases at J, with 21 bases between the two ends. The CDR3 contains 16 residues. The germline gives CDR1 SGHDT, CDR2 YYEEEE. For the CDR3, the DNA is TGTGCCAGCAGCTTTCCGCGGGACCTAGGGTTGCGCGAGCAGTACTTC. Translating it yields CASSFPRDLGLREQYF.

The V and J genes are TRBV28 and TRBJ2-7; TRBD1 matches at 9 bases. CDR1 is MDHEN and CDR2 is SYDVKM in the germline V gene. This CDR3 spans 13 amino acids. The V and J ends lost 10 bases and 7 bases, in that order; junction bases with no gene match: 11. The CDR3 here is CAIRRTGEGEQYF. In nucleotides, the CDR3 is TGTGCCATCCGACGGACAGGGGAAGGAGAGCAGTACTTC.

For this clone: Relative to the germline gene, one junction end is altered; a read error may explain this. In nucleotides, the CDR3 is TGTGCTAGCAGCTTAGGAACAGATCCTGGAAACACCATATATTTT. Amino acids: CASSLGTDPGNTIYF. This chain joins TRBV7-7 and TRBJ1-3, with D unclear. CDR3 length equals 15 residues. CDR1 and CDR2 (germline): SSHAT, FNYEAQ (reference sequence).

V is TRBV18 and J is TRBJ1-2; unclear D gene. V was pared by 6 bases and J by 4 bases, with 12 bases between. CDR3 length equals 13 residues. Germline CDR1 KGHSH, CDR2 LQKENI. The chain's CDR3 is CASSRGSGYGYTF. The CDR3 DNA is TGTGCCAGCTCCCGTGGGAGCGGCTATGGCTACACCTTC.

The CDR3 sequence is CASSLELRLAEYNEQFF. DNA for the CDR3: TGTGCCAGCAGCTTGGAGCTCCGACTAGCGGAGTACAATGAGCAGTTCTTC. The chain is built from TRBV5-4 and TRBJ2-1; 9 bases fit TRBD2. Germline assignment: CDR1 SGHNT and CDR2 YYREEE (reference sequence). CDR3 length equals 17 residues. Losses at the gene ends were 0 bases for V and 4 bases for J; bases not matched to a gene: 8.

This chain connects TRBV7-2 to TRBJ1-3, with D unresolved. From germline, CDR1 is SGHTA and CDR2 FQGNSA. The CDR3 is 15 residues long. Trimming took 0 bases from V and 0 from J, leaving 6 bases between them. This CDR3 reads CASSLATFSGNTIYF. The CDR3, as DNA: TGTGCCAGCAGCTTAGCTACATTCTCTGGAAACACCATATATTTT.

The CDR3 region has the DNA TGTGCCAGCAGCCACGCCCTTCGACAGTCCGGGCGCACTGAAGCTTTCTTT. As protein: CASSHALRQSGRTEAFF. The chain employs TRBV7-6 and TRBJ1-1; weak D call: TRBD1 (5 bases). Trimming took off 5 bases at V and 4 bases at J, with 23 bases between the two ends. There are 17 residues in the CDR3. Germline lookup yields CDR1 SGHVS and CDR2 FNYEAQ. Full variable domain (rest looked up from reference TRBV7-6 and TRBJ1-1): GAGVSQSPRYKVTKRGQDVALRCDPISGHVSLYWYRQALGQGPEFLTYFNYEAQQDKSGLPNDRFSAERPEGSISTLTIQRTEQRDSAMYRCASSHALRQSGRTEAFFGQGTRLTVV.

The V gene is TRBV9, the J gene TRBJ1-5; no clear D. This CDR3 spans 15 amino acids. The V gene's germline CDR1 is SGDLS and CDR2 YYNGEE. V lost 4 bases, J lost 3 bases, and 14 bases lay in between. The CDR3 bases are TGTGCCAGCAGCTTTAGCGGAGGATACAATCAGCCCCAGCATTTT. Residues: CASSFSGGYNQPQHF.

This clone was recorded many times. The rearrangement links TRBV7-9 to TRBJ1-1; no reliable D call. The CDR3 is made up of 13 amino acids. V shed 3 bases and J shed 1 base, with 6 bases lying between them. CDR1 and CDR2 (germline): SEHNR, FQNEAQ (reference sequence). The CDR3: CASSFSGNTEAFF. The CDR3 coding sequence is TGTGCCAGCAGCTTTTCAGGGAACACTGAAGCTTTCTTT.

The sample holds a few counts of this clone. The chain recombines TRBV10-3 with TRBJ1-2; D might be TRBD1 (5 bases). This CDR3 has 13 residues. V was shortened by 2 bases and J by 8 bases, with 12 bases between the two germline ends. CDR1 and CDR2 from the germline V gene are ENHRY and SYGVKD. The CDR3 is CAISETREGGYTF. CDR3 coding DNA: TGTGCCATCAGTGAGACCCGGGAGGGGGGCTACACCTTC.

This clone is termed medium-sized (0.01 to 0.1%). The genes are TRBV4-3 and TRBJ2-2; TRBD1 aligns across 7 bases. The germline V gene encodes CDR1 LGHNA and CDR2 YSLEER. V lost 4 bases to trimming and J lost 5 bases; unmatched junction nucleotides: 7. This CDR3 is built from 15 residues. CDR3 bases: TGCGCCAGCAGCCGAACAGGGGTCAGGACCGGGGAGCTGTTTTTT. This encodes CASSRTGVRTGELFF.

V and J are TRBV19 and TRBJ2-1; TRBD1 agrees at 7 bases. The CDR3 sequence is 15 residues long. The trim removed 0 bases at V and 10 bases at J, leaving 9 bases unmatched. Germline V gene data show CDR1 as LNHDA and CDR2 as SQIVND (reference sequence). CDR3 sequence (DNA): TGTGCCAGTAGTATAGAGGGCAGGGGGACGTTCGAGCAGTTCTTC. Residues: CASSIEGRGTFEQFF. Filled out from reference TRBV19 and TRBJ2-1, the complete variable domain reads DGGITQSPKYLFRKEGQNVTLSCEQNLNHDAMYWYRQDPGQGLRLIYYSQIVNDFQKGDIAEGYSVSREKKESFPLTVTSAQKNPTAFYLCASSIEGRGTFEQFFGPGTRLTVL.

This CDR3 reads CASSRIAGGPQYDRYEQYF. CDR3 DNA sequence: TGTGCCAGCAGCCGTATAGCGGGAGGGCCGCAATATGATCGCTACGAGCAGTACTTC. This sequence joins TRBV5-6 and TRBJ2-5, with 11 bases lining up with TRBD2. The DNA end is more similar to TRBJ2-7, so the J call may be wrong. The CDR3 totals 19 residues. Germline CDR1 reads SGHDT; CDR2 reads YYEEEE.

The chain couples TRBV27 to TRBJ2-5; the D gene is possibly TRBD2 (5 bases). There are 13 residues in the CDR3. Trimming took off 8 bases at V and 3 bases at J, with 13 bases between the two ends. CDR1 and CDR2 from the germline V gene are MNHEY and SMNVEV (reference sequence). CDR3 amino acids: CASARGLEETQYF. CDR3 nucleotides: TGTGCCAGCGCACGGGGATTAGAAGAGACCCAGTACTTC.

This sequence joins TRBV9 and TRBJ1-1, with 8 nucleotides matching TRBD1. CDR3 length equals 15 residues. Germline V gene data show CDR1 as SGDLS and CDR2 as YYNGEE. After removal of 1 base from V and 7 bases from J, the junction contained 9 bases not matched to a gene. CDR3: CASSVQGALEGEAFF. CDR3 DNA sequence: TGTGCCAGCAGCGTACAGGGGGCCCTCGAGGGTGAAGCTTTCTTT.

V is TRBV6-5 and J is TRBJ1-1, with 12 bases lining up with TRBD1. CDR1 MNHEY and CDR2 SVGAGI come from the germline V gene. V gave up 5 bases and J gave up 11 bases; unmatched junction bases: 9. The CDR3 length is 14 residues. CDR3 sequence reads: CASSSPGTGGHAFF. DNA for the CDR3: TGTGCCAGCAGTAGTCCCGGGACAGGGGGCCACGCTTTCTTT.

The CDR3: CASSLSGDGGLNQPQHF. DNA for the CDR3: TGTGCCAGCTCCCTCAGCGGGGATGGGGGACTCAATCAGCCCCAGCATTTT. This chain links TRBV18 with TRBJ1-5, with TRBD1 as a possible D gene (5 bases). Trimming stripped 6 bases from V and 3 bases from J, with 21 bases between. This CDR3 comprises 17 residues. CDR1 and CDR2 (germline): KGHSH, LQKENI.

A remark on this clone: Germline is not matched at one junction end, which may reflect a read error. This chain uses TRBV7-7 with TRBJ2-5; TRBD1 is a possible D gene (5 bases). The CDR3 spans 14 residues. Germline assignment: CDR1 SSHAT and CDR2 FNYEAQ (reference sequence). CDR3 amino acids: CASSLEQASKTQYF. Here the CDR3 DNA reads TGTGCTAGCAGCTTAGAACAGGCGAGTAAGACCCAGTACTTC.

The chain links TRBV4-1 to TRBJ2-5, with TRBD1 as a possible D gene (6 bases). The J call may be mistaken, given a closer DNA end match to TRBJ2-7. Per the germline V gene, CDR1 is MGHRA and CDR2 is YSYEKL. The CDR3 spans 14 residues. The CDR3 loop reads CASSLTGIDYEQYF. The DNA for the CDR3 is TGCGCCAGCAGCCTCACAGGGATAGACTACGAGCAGTACTTC.

This sequence joins TRBV28 and TRBJ2-3; D is perhaps TRBD1 (6 bases). Trimming cost V 11 bases and J 3 bases, with 18 bases left between them. The CDR3 runs 14 residues. Germline V gene sequence: CDR1 MDHEN, CDR2 SYDVKM. The CDR3 loop reads CAGVTGWRTDTQYF. DNA of the CDR3: TGTGCCGGCGTCACAGGGTGGAGGACAGATACGCAGTATTTT.

V usage is TRBV9 and J usage is TRBJ2-3, with a possible D match to TRBD2 (6 bases). Per the germline V gene, CDR1 is SGDLS and CDR2 is YYNGEE. The CDR3 has 14 residues. V shed 4 bases and J shed 4 bases, with 13 bases lying between them. The CDR3 here is CASSTRLVADTQYF. CDR3 nucleotides: TGTGCCAGCAGCACCCGACTAGTGGCAGATACGCAGTATTTT. The complete variable domain, with remaining parts taken from reference TRBV9 and TRBJ2-3, reads DSGVTQTPKHLITATGQRVTLRCSPRSGDLSVYWYQQSLDQGLQFLIQYYNGEERAKGNILERFSAQQFPDLHSELNLSSLELGDSALYFCASSTRLVADTQYFGPGTRLTVL.

This clone came up a few times. This chain uses TRBV19 with TRBJ1-1; 9 nucleotides line up with TRBD1. Looked up from germline, CDR1 is LNHDA and CDR2 is SQIVND (reference sequence). CDR3 size: 13 residues. V lost 4 bases and J lost 11; bases outside the gene matches: 8. The CDR3 nucleotides read TGTGCCAGTAGTAATATGGACAGGGGTGAGGCTTTCTTT. Its protein product is CASSNMDRGEAFF.

In this sample, this clone turned up once. The chain carries TRBV28 and TRBJ1-4; 7 bases agree with TRBD1. Germline-derived CDR1 and CDR2 are MDHEN and SYDVKM. The J segment lost 2 bases and the V segment lost 4 bases, leaving 4 bases of the junction unmatched. The CDR3 has 15 amino acids. The CDR3: CASSSVTGTNEKLFF. CDR3 coding DNA: TGTGCCAGCAGTTCTGTGACAGGGACTAATGAAAAACTGTTTTTT.

In this sample, this clone turned up a few times. The rearrangement joins TRBV15 to TRBJ2-1; D gene uncertain. This CDR3 is built from 12 residues. Germline-derived CDR1 and CDR2 are LNHNV and YYDKDF (reference sequence). V was pared by 0 bases and J by 7 bases, with 4 bases between. The CDR3 nucleotides read TGTGCCACCAGCAGAGAGAGAAATGAGCAGTTCTTC. Translating it yields CATSRERNEQFF.

This chain joins TRBV14 and TRBJ2-7; 12 bases fit TRBD1. The trim removed 4 bases at V and 7 bases at J, leaving 5 bases unmatched. CDR1 and CDR2 (germline): SGHDN, FVKESK. This CDR3 has 14 residues. The CDR3 DNA sequence: TGTGCCAGCAGCCGGGGACAGGGGGCTTGGGAGCAGTACTTC. It is translated as CASSRGQGAWEQYF.

V gene TRBV18 combines with J gene TRBJ1-1, with 10 bases aligning to TRBD1. Germline loops: CDR1 KGHSH, CDR2 LQKENI. The CDR3 runs to 13 residues. The V segment lost 4 bases and the J segment 4 bases; nucleotides outside the gene matches: 0. CDR3 DNA: TGTGCCAGCTCACGGACAGGGGGCACTGAAGCTTTCTTT. Translating gives CASSRTGGTEAFF.

The rearrangement uses TRBV4-1 and TRBJ2-5, with D perhaps matching TRBD2 (5 bases). The germline V and J ends were trimmed by 1 base and 7 bases, with 10 bases remaining between them. This CDR3 region has 13 residues. CDR1 is MGHRA and CDR2 is YSYEKL in the germline V gene. DNA of the CDR3: TGCGCCAGCAGCCAAGGGCATGGAGGGACCCAGTACTTC. This encodes CASSQGHGGTQYF.

Worth noting for this clone: The junction shows a germline mismatch at one end, possibly a read error. The chain carries TRBV6-5 and TRBJ2-3; 7 bases match TRBD2. Germline CDR1 and CDR2: MNHEY and SVGAGI. The CDR3 totals 14 residues. CDR3 protein: CASSDSSGADTQYF. Written as DNA, the CDR3 is TGTGCCAGCAGTGACTCGAGCGGGGCAGATACGCAGTATTTT.

There are a few counts of this clone. The genes are TRBV2 and TRBJ2-5, with a tentative D call TRBD1 (6 bases). The CDR3 extends over 15 amino acids. Germline lookup yields CDR1 SNHLY and CDR2 FYNNEI. The V and J ends lost 6 bases and 7 bases respectively, with 21 bases between them. The CDR3 DNA sequence: TGTGCCAGCAGAACCGGGACACGGACCGGTACGACCCAGTACTTC. It translates to CASRTGTRTGTTQYF. The complete variable domain, with remaining parts taken from reference TRBV2 and TRBJ2-5, reads EPEVTQTPSHQVTQMGQEVILRCVPISNHLYFYWYRQILGQKVEFLVSFYNNEISEKSEIFDDQFSVERPDGSNFTLKIRSTKLEDSAMYFCASRTGTRTGTTQYFGPGTRLLVL.

The chain has TRBV28 and TRBJ2-4; TRBD1 is a possible D gene (5 bases). This CDR3 contains 17 residues. Per the germline V gene, CDR1 is MDHEN and CDR2 is SYDVKM. Trimming removed 4 bases from V and 5 bases from J, with 21 bases in between. The CDR3 reads CASSSTTRQSAQNIQYF. Here the CDR3 DNA reads TGTGCCAGCAGTTCCACAACCCGACAGTCAGCTCAAAACATTCAGTACTTC.